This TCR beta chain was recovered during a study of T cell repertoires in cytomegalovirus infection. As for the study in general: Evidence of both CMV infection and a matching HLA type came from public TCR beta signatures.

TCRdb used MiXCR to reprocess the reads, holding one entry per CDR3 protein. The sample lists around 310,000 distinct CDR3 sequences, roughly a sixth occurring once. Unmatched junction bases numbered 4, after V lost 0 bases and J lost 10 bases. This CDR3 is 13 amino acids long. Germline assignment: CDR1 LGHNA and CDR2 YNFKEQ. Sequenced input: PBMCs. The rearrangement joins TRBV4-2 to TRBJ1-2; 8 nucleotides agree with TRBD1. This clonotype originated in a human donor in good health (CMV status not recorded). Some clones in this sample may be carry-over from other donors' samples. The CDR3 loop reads CASSQDQGADYTF. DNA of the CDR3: TGTGCCAGCAGCCAAGACCAGGGGGCGGACTACACCTTC.